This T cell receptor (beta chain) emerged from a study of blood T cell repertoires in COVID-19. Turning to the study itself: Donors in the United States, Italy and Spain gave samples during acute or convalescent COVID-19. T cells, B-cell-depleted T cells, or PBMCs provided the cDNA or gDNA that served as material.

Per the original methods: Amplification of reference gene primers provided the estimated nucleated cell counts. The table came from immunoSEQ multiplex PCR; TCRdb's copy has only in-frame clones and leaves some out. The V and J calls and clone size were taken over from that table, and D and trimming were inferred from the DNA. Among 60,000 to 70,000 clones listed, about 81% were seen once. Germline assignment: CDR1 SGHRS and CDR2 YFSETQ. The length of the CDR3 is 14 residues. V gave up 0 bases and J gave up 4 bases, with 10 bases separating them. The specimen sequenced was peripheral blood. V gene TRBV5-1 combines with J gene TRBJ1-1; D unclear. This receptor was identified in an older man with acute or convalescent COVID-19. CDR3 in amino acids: CASSLVAGSTEAFF. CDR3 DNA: TGCGCCAGCAGCTTGGTGGCGGGGAGCACTGAAGCTTTCTTT.